This is a list of T cell receptor beta chains from one sample in a study of blood T cell repertoires in COVID-19. The repertoire was sequenced with immunoSEQ multiplex PCR; TCRdb's copy has only in-frame clones and lacks some. Among some 110,000 clones listed, approximately 90% were seen once. The specimen was peripheral blood. The receptors shown here come from a human donor in a cohort sampled during active COVID-19. CDR3s include the opening cysteine and the closing phenylalanine or tryptophan. Fields, in order: V gene, clone size, J gene, D gene, CDR3 DNA, CDR3 protein. A D gene is named only where the DNA matches it firmly. Part of the rows lack a size; the others show once, few, many or a class for expanded clones.

TRBV30,once,TRBJ2-3,TRBD1,TGTGCCTGGGCTAGGGACAGGAGCACAGATACGCAGTATTTT,CAWARDRSTDTQYF
TRBV24-1,.,TRBJ2-7,TRBD1,TGTGCCACCAGTGACCCGACAGGGAGTCCCTACGAGCAGTACTTC,CATSDPTGSPYEQYF
TRBV18,.,TRBJ1-5,TRBD1,TGTGCCAGCTCACCGCTTCCGGGACAGGGGGCGTCAAGCAATCAGCCCCAGCATTTT,CASSPLPGQGASSNQPQHF
TRBV6-5,.,TRBJ2-5,TRBD2,TGTGCCAGCAGAACCGGGACTAGCATCCAAGAGACCCAGTACTTC,CASRTGTSIQETQYF
TRBV5-1,.,TRBJ2-7,.,TGCGCCAGCAGCTTGCTCAGGGGGGACACCTACGAGCAGTACTTC,CASSLLRGDTYEQYF
TRBV7-6,few,TRBJ2-1,.,TGTGCCAGCAGCTTAAGACAGAGCTCCTACAATGAGCAGTTCTTC,CASSLRQSSYNEQFF
TRBV9,once,TRBJ2-1,TRBD2,TGTGCCAGCAGCACTTACGGGACTAGCGGCTACAATGAGCAGTTCTTC,CASSTYGTSGYNEQFF
TRBV9,.,TRBJ2-1,TRBD1,TGTGCCAGCACGCGTGGGACAGGTGGGTTCAATGAGCAGTTCTTC,CASTRGTGGFNEQFF
TRBV3-1/TRBV3-2,few,TRBJ1-4,TRBD1,TGTGCCAGCAGCGACAGGGCAGACGAAAAACTGTTTTTT,CASSDRADEKLFF
TRBV5-1,.,TRBJ1-3,.,TGCGCCAGCTCTTCCGGGGGTGGAAACACCATATATTTT,CASSSGGGNTIYF
TRBV4-2,.,TRBJ1-3,.,TGTGCCAGCAGCCGCACTCTTATGGGCGACTCTGGAAACACCATATATTTT,CASSRTLMGDSGNTIYF
TRBV19,once,TRBJ1-5,.,TGTGCCAGTAGAACAGGAGATCAGCCCCAGCATTTT,CASRTGDQPQHF
TRBV7-8,.,TRBJ1-6,TRBD1,TGTGCCAGCAGCTTAGGGTGGACAGGGATAGATTCACCCCTCCACTTT,CASSLGWTGIDSPLHF
TRBV5-6,.,TRBJ1-6,.,TGTGCCAGCAGCTTGGATGGCGGCAGGGGAGTGTCACCCCTCCACTTT,CASSLDGGRGVSPLHF
TRBV7-2,.,TRBJ1-1,.,TGTGCCAGCAGCTCCGAGGGTTGGGGGGGAGCTTTCTTT,CASSSEGWGGAFF
TRBV27,.,TRBJ2-3,TRBD2,TGTGCCAGCACCCCTCGGAGCGCCGGCAGGGCTAGCGGGCGCACAGATACGCAGTATTTT,CASTPRSAGRASGRTDTQYF
TRBV19,.,TRBJ1-4,.,TGTGCCAGTAGTAAAAGAAAAGGGGGAGCTAATGAAAAACTGTTTTTT,CASSKRKGGANEKLFF
TRBV5-4,.,TRBJ2-1,.,TGTGCCAGCAGCTTTCCCCGGGACTACAATGAGCAGTTCTTC,CASSFPRDYNEQFF
TRBV24-1,.,TRBJ2-3,TRBD2,TGTGCCACCAGTGACCCCGGGACGGGGGGAACAGATACGCAGTATTTT,CATSDPGTGGTDTQYF
TRBV5-1,.,TRBJ1-1,TRBD1,TGCGCCAGCAGCACAACCCGGACAGGACAAAAGAACACTGAAGCTTTCTTT,CASSTTRTGQKNTEAFF
TRBV10-3,.,TRBJ2-7,TRBD2,TGTGCCATCAGTGAGTCGGAGGGAGGGCCATACGAGCAGTACTTC,CAISESEGGPYEQYF
TRBV11-2,.,TRBJ2-3,.,TGTGCCAGCAGCTTAGTACTAGTTGGCACAGATACGCAGTATTTT,CASSLVLVGTDTQYF
TRBV6-5,.,TRBJ1-2,.,TGTGCCAGCCAAAACGCGAAAGCTAACTATGGCTACACCTTC,CASQNAKANYGYTF
TRBV19,.,TRBJ1-2,.,TGTGCCAGTAGCCCTGGGGAGGCGTGGTATGGCCACACCTTC,CASSPGEAWYGHTF
TRBV27,.,TRBJ1-2,.,TGTGCCAGCAGTCTAAAGGTCCAGGGAAACTATGGCTACACCTTC,CASSLKVQGNYGYTF
TRBV21-1,.,TRBJ2-7,.,TGTGCCCCTCCCCCGGGGATTAGGTACGAGCAGTACTTC,CAPPPGIRYEQYF
TRBV9,.,TRBJ1-2,.,TGTGCCAGCAGCGTAGTGGCCAGGGGCGATAACTATGGCTACACCTTC,CASSVVARGDNYGYTF
TRBV7-2,few,TRBJ2-3,.,TGTGCCAGCAGCTCGAGGGCCAAAACCCTCACAGATACGCAGTATTTT,CASSSRAKTLTDTQYF